The 13 T cell receptor beta chains in this list originate from one sample, sequenced in a study of persistence of HIV-infected CD4 T cells. Antigens of these TCRs are unknown. Cells were stimulated nonspecifically with anti-CD3/anti-CD28 magnetic beads. Responding CD4+ T cells were sorted by upregulation of both CD40 ligand and CD69. Sequencing used immunoSEQ version 4 in survey mode. Assay used: immunoSEQ multiplex PCR; TCRdb lists only in-frame clones, some missing. Of roughly 43,000 clones detected, roughly nine tenths appear once; the ten largest clones hold under 2%. Specimen: CD4+ T cells sorted from PBMCs after approximately 20-hour stimulation, collected from a patient who received antiretroviral therapy. Source of these receptors: an adult man with HIV who was CMV-seropositive.

The chain combines TRBV6-1 with TRBJ2-7, with unresolved D. Between the trimmed V and J ends, which lost 3 bases and 0 bases, there was a span of 9 bases. The CDR3 is made up of 14 amino acids. Germline V gene lookup returns CDR1 MNHNS and CDR2 SASEGT. CDR3 in amino acids: CASSEQRNSYEQYF. Here the CDR3 DNA reads TGTGCCAGCAGTGAGCAACGGAACTCCTACGAGCAGTACTTC.

The V and J genes are TRBV2 and TRBJ1-3; D might be TRBD1 (6 bases). Germline V gives CDR1 SNHLY, CDR2 FYNNEI. V lost 8 bases and J 5 bases, leaving 7 bases between the germline ends. The length of the CDR3 is 11 residues. CDR3 in DNA: TGTGCCAGCGGGGACAGAAACACCATATATTTT. Translating it yields CASGDRNTIYF.

This chain uses TRBV11-3 with TRBJ2-1; 11 nucleotides line up with TRBD1. The CDR3 totals 15 residues. The J segment lost 5 bases and the V segment lost 4 bases, leaving 4 bases of the junction unmatched. Germline V lookup: CDR1 SGHNT, CDR2 YENEEA. The CDR3 sequence: CASSSGQGVDNEQFF. The DNA for the CDR3 is TGTGCCAGCAGCTCGGGACAGGGGGTGGACAATGAGCAGTTCTTC.

V usage is TRBV11-2 and J usage is TRBJ2-7; D is possibly TRBD1 or TRBD2 (6 bases each). The CDR3 is 14 residues long. Germline V gene lookup returns CDR1 SGHAT and CDR2 FQNNGV. V shed 4 bases and J shed 0 bases, with 10 bases lying between them. This chain's CDR3 is CASSSGGRSYEQYF. CDR3 nucleotides: TGTGCCAGCAGCTCCGGGGGCCGCTCCTACGAGCAGTACTTC.

The chain carries TRBV25-1 and TRBJ1-2; D gene ambiguous. Germline values: CDR1 MGHDK, CDR2 SYGVNS. The CDR3 covers 14 residues. V gave up 5 bases and J gave up 4 bases, with 14 bases separating them. The CDR3 DNA reads TGTGCCAGCAGTCCCCGGTGGCAGAGCTATGGCTACACCTTC. It yields the protein CASSPRWQSYGYTF.

In nucleotides, the CDR3 is TGCGCCAGCAGCTTGGTCCGGTCGGGGTACGACTCCTACAATGAGCAGTTCTTC. This codes for CASSLVRSGYDSYNEQFF. The rearrangement uses TRBV5-1 and TRBJ2-1; D possibly corresponds to TRBD2 (5 bases). Germline-derived CDR1 and CDR2 are SGHRS and YFSETQ. The CDR3 runs to 18 residues. The V and J ends lost 0 bases and 0 bases respectively, with 16 bases between them.

The V gene is TRBV9, the J gene TRBJ2-1; TRBD2 matches 7 bases. Germline CDR1 and CDR2: SGDLS and YYNGEE. The junction had 15 bases not matched to a gene; V was cut back by 3 bases and J by 9 bases. The CDR3 is made up of 16 amino acids. The CDR3 here is CASSALEGGGGFEQFF. DNA of the CDR3: TGTGCCAGCAGCGCCCTTGAGGGCGGGGGTGGGTTTGAGCAGTTCTTC. Combining the CDR3 with reference TRBV9 and TRBJ2-1 gives the whole variable domain DSGVTQTPKHLITATGQRVTLRCSPRSGDLSVYWYQQSLDQGLQFLIQYYNGEERAKGNILERFSAQQFPDLHSELNLSSLELGDSALYFCASSALEGGGGFEQFFGPGTRLTVL.

The V gene is TRBV19, the J gene TRBJ2-1; TRBD2 aligns across 9 bases. CDR1 LNHDA and CDR2 SQIVND come from the germline V gene (reference sequence). CDR3 length: 16 residues. The junction had 6 bases not matched to a gene; V was cut back by 6 bases and J by 0 bases. In nucleotides, the CDR3 is TGTGCCAGTAGCTCCCTAGCGGGGAGCTCCTACAATGAGCAGTTCTTC. Protein sequence: CASSSLAGSSYNEQFF.

V usage is TRBV6-4 and J usage is TRBJ2-1; tentative D call: TRBD2 (5 bases). The CDR3 has 13 residues. CDR1 is MRHNA, CDR2 SNTAGT, per germline. V lost 4 bases and J lost 6, with 10 bases in between. The CDR3 DNA follows: TGTGCCAGCAGTGCTAGCCAGCTCAATGAGCAGTTCTTC. It encodes CASSASQLNEQFF.

The chain combines TRBV18 with TRBJ2-1, with D maybe TRBD2 (6 bases). Per the germline V gene, CDR1 is KGHSH and CDR2 is LQKENI. CDR3 size: 13 residues. With 5 bases removed from V and 4 bases from J, the gap between germline ends came to 9 bases. The CDR3 reads CASSAGLYNEQFF. CDR3 coding DNA: TGTGCCAGCTCAGCGGGACTGTACAATGAGCAGTTCTTC.

The CDR3 reads CASGLVRETQYF. CDR3 nucleotides: TGTGCTAGTGGTTTGGTTCGGGAGACCCAGTACTTC. This chain uses TRBV12-5 with TRBJ2-5; D not resolved. Germline assignment: CDR1 LGHNT and CDR2 FRNRAP. The CDR3 covers 12 residues. Trimming shortened V by 0 bases and J by 5 bases, and 4 bases separated the two germline ends.

The chain combines TRBV18 with TRBJ1-2; 7 nucleotides match TRBD1. Per the germline V gene, CDR1 is KGHSH and CDR2 is LQKENI. With V trimmed by 3 bases and J by 1 base, 2 bases remained unmatched. This CDR3 has 14 residues. The CDR3 reads CASSPGQLNYGYTF. CDR3 DNA: TGTGCCAGCTCACCGGGACAGCTTAACTATGGCTACACCTTC. Full variable domain (outside the CDR3, taken from reference TRBV18 and TRBJ1-2): NAGVMQNPRHLVRRRGQEARLRCSPMKGHSHVYWYRQLPEEGLKFMVYLQKENIIDESGMPKERFSAEFPKEGPSILRIQQVVRGDSAAYFCASSPGQLNYGYTFGSGTRLTVV.

This rearrangement joins TRBV12-3 or TRBV12-4 to TRBJ1-2, with D maybe TRBD1 (6 bases). The CDR3 contains 12 residues. Trimming removed 7 bases at V and 4 bases at J, with 10 bases between. The CDR3 sequence is CASNQGSYGYTF. The CDR3 coding sequence is TGTGCCAGCAATCAGGGGTCCTATGGCTACACCTTC.